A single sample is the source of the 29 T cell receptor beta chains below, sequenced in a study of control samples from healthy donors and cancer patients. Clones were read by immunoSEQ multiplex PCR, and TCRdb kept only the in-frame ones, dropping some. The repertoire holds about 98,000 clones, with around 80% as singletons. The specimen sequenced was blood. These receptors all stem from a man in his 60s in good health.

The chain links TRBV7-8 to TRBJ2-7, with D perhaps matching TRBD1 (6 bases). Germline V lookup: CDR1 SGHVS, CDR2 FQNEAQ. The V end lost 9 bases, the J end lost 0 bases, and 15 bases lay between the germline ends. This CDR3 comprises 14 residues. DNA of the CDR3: TGTGCCAGTCAGGGGACGCACCTCTCCTACGAGCAGTACTTC. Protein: CASQGTHLSYEQYF.

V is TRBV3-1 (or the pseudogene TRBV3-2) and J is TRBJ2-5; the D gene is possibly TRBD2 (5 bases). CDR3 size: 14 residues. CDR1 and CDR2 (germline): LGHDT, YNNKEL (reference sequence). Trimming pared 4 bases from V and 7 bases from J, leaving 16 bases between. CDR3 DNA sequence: TGTGCCAGCAGCCGGTCCTCCGAAGGAGGGACCCAGTACTTC. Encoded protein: CASSRSSEGGTQYF.

CDR3 residues: CASSLRLAVDGQFF. In nucleotides, the CDR3 is TGTGCCAGCAGTCTGAGACTAGCTGTTGATGGGCAGTTCTTC. This rearrangement joins TRBV28 to TRBJ2-1; the match to TRBD2 covers 7 bases. This CDR3 is built from 14 residues. V lost 5 bases, J lost 12 bases, and 13 bases stayed unmatched. CDR1 is MDHEN and CDR2 is SYDVKM in the germline V gene.

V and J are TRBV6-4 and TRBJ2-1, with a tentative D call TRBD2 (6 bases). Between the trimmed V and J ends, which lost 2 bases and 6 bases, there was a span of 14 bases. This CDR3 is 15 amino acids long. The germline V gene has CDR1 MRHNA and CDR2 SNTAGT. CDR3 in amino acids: CASSDPEGTVNEQFF. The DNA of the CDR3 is TGTGCCAGCAGTGACCCGGAGGGCACAGTCAATGAGCAGTTCTTC.

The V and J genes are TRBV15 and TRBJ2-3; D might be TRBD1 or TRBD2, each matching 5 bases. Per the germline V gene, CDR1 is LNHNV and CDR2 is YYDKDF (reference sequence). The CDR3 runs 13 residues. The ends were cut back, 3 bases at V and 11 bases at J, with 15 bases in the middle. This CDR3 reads CATSRLLDTGQYF. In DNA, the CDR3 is TGTGCCACCAGCAGGTTACTAGACACAGGGCAGTATTTT.

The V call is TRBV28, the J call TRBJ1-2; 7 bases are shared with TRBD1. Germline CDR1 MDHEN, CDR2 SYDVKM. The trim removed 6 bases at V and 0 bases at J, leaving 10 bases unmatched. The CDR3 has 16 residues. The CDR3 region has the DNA TGTGCCAGCAGCCCCGGACAGGCCCGAGCTAACTATGGCTACACCTTC. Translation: CASSPGQARANYGYTF.

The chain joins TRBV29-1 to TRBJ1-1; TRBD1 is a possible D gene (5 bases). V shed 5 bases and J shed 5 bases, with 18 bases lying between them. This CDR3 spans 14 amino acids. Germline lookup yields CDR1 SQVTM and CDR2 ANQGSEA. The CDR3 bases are TGCAGCGTTAGGGTTGGAGGGGCGGAAACTGAAGCTTTCTTT. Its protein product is CSVRVGGAETEAFF.

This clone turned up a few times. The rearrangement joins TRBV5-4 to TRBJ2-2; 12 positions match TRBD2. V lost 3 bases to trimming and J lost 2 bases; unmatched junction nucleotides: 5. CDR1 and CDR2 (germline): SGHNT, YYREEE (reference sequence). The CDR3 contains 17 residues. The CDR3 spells CASSSQTSGRNTGELFF. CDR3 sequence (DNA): TGTGCCAGCAGCTCGCAGACTAGCGGGAGAAACACCGGGGAGCTGTTTTTT.

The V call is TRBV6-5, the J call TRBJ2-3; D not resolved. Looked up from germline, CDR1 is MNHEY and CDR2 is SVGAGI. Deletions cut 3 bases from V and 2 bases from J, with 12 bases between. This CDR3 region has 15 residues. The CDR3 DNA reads TGTGCCAGCAGTTATACGGGCGATAACACAGATACGCAGTATTTT. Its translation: CASSYTGDNTDTQYF.

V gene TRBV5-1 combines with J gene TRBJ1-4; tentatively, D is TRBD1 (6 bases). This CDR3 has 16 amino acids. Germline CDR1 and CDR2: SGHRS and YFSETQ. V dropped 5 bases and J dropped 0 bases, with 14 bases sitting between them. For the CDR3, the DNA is TGCGCCAGCAGTCAGGGGCAGGGTGCAACTAATGAAAAACTGTTTTTT. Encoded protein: CASSQGQGATNEKLFF. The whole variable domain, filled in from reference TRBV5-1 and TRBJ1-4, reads KAGVTQTPRYLIKTRGQQVTLSCSPISGHRSVSWYQQTPGQGLQFLFEYFSETQRNKGNFPGRFSGRQFSNSRSEMNVSTLELGDSALYLCASSQGQGATNEKLFFGSGTQLSVL.

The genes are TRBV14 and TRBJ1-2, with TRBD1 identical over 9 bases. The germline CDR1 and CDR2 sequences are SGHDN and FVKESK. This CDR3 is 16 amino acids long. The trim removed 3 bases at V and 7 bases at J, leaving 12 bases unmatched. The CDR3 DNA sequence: TGTGCCAGCAGCCAGTTTTTGGGACAGGGAAATGTTGGCTACACCTTC. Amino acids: CASSQFLGQGNVGYTF.

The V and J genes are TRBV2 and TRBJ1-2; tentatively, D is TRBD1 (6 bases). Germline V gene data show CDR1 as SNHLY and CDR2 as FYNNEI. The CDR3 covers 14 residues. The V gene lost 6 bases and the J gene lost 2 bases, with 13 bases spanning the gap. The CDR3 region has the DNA TGTGCCAGCAGCCGAGGGGGAACAAACTATGGCTACACCTTC. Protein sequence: CASSRGGTNYGYTF.

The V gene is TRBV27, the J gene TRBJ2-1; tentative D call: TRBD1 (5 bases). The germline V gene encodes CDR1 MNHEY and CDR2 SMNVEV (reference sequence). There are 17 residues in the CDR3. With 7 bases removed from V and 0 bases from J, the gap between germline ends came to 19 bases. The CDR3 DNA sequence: TGTGCCAGCATCCTACGATGGGGCCGAAGCTCCTACAATGAGCAGTTCTTC. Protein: CASILRWGRSSYNEQFF.

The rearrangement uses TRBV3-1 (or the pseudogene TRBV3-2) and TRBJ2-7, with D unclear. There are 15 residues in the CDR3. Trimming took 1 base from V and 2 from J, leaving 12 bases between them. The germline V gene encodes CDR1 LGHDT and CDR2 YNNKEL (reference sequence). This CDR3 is CASSQVSTQAYEQYF. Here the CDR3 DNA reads TGTGCCAGCAGCCAAGTTTCCACCCAAGCCTACGAGCAGTACTTC.

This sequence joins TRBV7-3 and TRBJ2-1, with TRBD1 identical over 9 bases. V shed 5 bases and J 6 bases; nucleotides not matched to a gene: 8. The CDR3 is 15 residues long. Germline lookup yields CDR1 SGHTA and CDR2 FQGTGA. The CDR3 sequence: CASSLDRGLGNEQFF. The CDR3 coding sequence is TGTGCCAGCAGCCTGGACAGGGGACTGGGCAATGAGCAGTTCTTC.

CDR3 nucleotides: TGTGCCATCAGTTATTCCGGGACTAGCGGGATTTACAATGAGCAGTTCTTC. Protein: CAISYSGTSGIYNEQFF. V gene TRBV10-3 combines with J gene TRBJ2-1, with 13 bases matching TRBD2. CDR3 length equals 17 residues. V dropped 5 bases and J dropped 4; count of bases not matched to a gene: 8. The V gene's germline CDR1 is ENHRY and CDR2 SYGVKD.

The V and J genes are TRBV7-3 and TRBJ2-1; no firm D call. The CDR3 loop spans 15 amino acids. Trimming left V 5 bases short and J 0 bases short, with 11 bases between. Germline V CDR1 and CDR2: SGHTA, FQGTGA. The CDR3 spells CASSPSTSSYNEQFF. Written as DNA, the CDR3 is TGTGCCAGCAGCCCTTCGACGAGCTCCTACAATGAGCAGTTCTTC.

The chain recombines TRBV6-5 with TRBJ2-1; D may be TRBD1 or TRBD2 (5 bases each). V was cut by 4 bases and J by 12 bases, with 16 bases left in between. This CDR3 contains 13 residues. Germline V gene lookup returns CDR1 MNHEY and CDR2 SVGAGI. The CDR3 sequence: CASSSLGLGTQFF. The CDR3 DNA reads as TGTGCCAGCAGTTCCTTAGGGTTGGGGACGCAGTTCTTC.

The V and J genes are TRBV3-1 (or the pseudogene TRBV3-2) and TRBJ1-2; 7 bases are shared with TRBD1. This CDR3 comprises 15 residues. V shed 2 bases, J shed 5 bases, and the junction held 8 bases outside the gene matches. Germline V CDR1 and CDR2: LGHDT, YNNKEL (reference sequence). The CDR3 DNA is TGTGCCAGCAGCCAATCTCCCGGACAGGAGTATGGCTACACCTTC. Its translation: CASSQSPGQEYGYTF.

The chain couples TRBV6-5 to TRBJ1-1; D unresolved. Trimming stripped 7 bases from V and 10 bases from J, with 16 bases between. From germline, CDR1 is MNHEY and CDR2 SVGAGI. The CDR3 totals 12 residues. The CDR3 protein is CASTEGTLTAFF. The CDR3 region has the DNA TGTGCCAGCACCGAAGGCACCTTGACAGCTTTCTTT.

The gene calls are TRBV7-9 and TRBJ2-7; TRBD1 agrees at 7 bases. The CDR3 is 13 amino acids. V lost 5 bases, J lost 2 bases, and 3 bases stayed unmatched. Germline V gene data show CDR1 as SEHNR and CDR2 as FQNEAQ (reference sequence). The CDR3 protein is CASSVDRAYEQYF. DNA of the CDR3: TGTGCCAGCAGCGTCGACAGGGCCTACGAGCAGTACTTC.

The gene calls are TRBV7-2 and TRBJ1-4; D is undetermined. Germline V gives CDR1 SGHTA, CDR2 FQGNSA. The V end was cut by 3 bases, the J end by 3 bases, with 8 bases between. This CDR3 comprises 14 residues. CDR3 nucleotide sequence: TGTGCCAGCAGCTTTAACGGAGCTAATGAAAAACTGTTTTTT. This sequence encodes CASSFNGANEKLFF. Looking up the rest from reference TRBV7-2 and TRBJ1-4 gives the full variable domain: GAGVSQSPSNKVTEKGKDVELRCDPISGHTALYWYRQSLGQGLEFLIYFQGNSAPDKSGLPSDRFSAERTGGSVSTLTIQRTQQEDSAVYLCASSFNGANEKLFFGSGTQLSVL.

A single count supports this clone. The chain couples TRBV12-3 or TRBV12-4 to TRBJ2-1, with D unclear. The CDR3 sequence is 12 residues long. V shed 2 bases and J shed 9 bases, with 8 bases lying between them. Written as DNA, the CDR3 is TGTGCCAGCAGTTTATGGCAGGCTGAGCAGTTCTTC. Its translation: CASSLWQAEQFF.

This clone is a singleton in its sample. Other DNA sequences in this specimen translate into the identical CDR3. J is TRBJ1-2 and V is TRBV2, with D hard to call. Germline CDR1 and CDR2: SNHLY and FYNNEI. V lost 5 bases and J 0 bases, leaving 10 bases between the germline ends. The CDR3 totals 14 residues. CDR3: CASSFNTANYGYTF. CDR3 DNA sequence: TGTGCCAGCAGTTTCAACACAGCTAACTATGGCTACACCTTC.

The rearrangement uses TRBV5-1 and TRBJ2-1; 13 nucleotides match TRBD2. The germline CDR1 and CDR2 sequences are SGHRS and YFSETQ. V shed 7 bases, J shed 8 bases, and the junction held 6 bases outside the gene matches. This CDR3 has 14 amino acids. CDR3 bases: TGCGCCAGCCAGACTAGCGGGGGGTCGGATGAGCAGTTCTTC. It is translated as CASQTSGGSDEQFF.

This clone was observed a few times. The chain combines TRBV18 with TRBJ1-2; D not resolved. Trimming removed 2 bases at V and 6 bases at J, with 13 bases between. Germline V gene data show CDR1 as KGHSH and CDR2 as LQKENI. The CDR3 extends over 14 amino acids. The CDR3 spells CASSPIDRRNGYTF. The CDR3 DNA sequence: TGTGCCAGCTCACCAATTGACCGGCGTAATGGCTACACCTTC.

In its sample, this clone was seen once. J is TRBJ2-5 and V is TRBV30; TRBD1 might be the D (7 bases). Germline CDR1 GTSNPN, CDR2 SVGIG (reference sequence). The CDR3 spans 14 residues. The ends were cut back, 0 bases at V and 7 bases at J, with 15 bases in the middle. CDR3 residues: CAWSVSRQGGTQYF. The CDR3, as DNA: TGTGCCTGGAGTGTCTCACGACAGGGAGGGACCCAGTACTTC.

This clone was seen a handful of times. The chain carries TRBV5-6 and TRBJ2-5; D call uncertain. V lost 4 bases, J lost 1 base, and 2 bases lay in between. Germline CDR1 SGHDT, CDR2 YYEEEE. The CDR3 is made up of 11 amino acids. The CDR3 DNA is TGTGCCAGCAGCGTCCAAGAGACCCAGTACTTC. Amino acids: CASSVQETQYF. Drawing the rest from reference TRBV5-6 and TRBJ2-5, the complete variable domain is DAGVTQSPTHLIKTRGQQVTLRCSPKSGHDTVSWYQQALGQGPQFIFQYYEEEERQRGNFPDRFSGHQFPNYSSELNVNALLLGDSALYLCASSVQETQYFGPGTRLLVL.

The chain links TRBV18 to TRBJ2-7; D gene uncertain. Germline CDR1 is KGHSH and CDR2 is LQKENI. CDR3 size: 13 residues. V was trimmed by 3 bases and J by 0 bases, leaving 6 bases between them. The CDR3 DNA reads TGTGCCAGCTCACCGGAAAGCTCCTACGAGCAGTACTTC. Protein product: CASSPESSYEQYF.